One and the same sample provided the 23 T cell receptor beta chains below, sequenced in a study of blood T cell repertoires in COVID-19. Libraries were prepared by immunoSEQ multiplex PCR; TCRdb keeps only in-frame clonotypes and omits some of them. The table lists about 120,000 clones, around 88% of them singletons. The material sequenced was peripheral blood. The source of these receptors is a man in his fifties or sixties with COVID-19, enrolled during active disease.

The chain links TRBV11-3 to TRBJ1-6, with a possible D match to TRBD1 (5 bases). Germline CDR1 SGHNT, CDR2 YENEEA. The CDR3 is made up of 14 amino acids. Deletions cut 5 bases from V and 7 bases from J, with 12 bases between. CDR3 residues: CASSVGRGNSPLHF. The CDR3 bases are TGTGCCAGCAGCGTAGGGAGGGGAAATTCACCCCTCCACTTT.

This rearrangement joins TRBV5-1 to TRBJ2-7; 7 bases are a match to TRBD1. The CDR3 extends over 17 amino acids. The V gene's germline CDR1 is SGHRS and CDR2 YFSETQ. V was clipped by 5 bases and J by 7 bases; unmatched bases: 21. CDR3 protein: CASSPTERAGGMGEQYF. The DNA of the CDR3 is TGCGCCAGCAGTCCAACTGAGAGGGCAGGGGGTATGGGGGAGCAGTACTTC.

This clone was counted a few times. The V call is TRBV5-1, the J call TRBJ2-1; tentatively, D is TRBD1 (5 bases). Trimming left V 0 bases short and J 16 bases short, with 17 bases between. The CDR3 runs 13 residues. Germline values: CDR1 SGHRS, CDR2 YFSETQ. In DNA, the CDR3 is TGCGCCAGCAGCTTGGAAGGTCCAGGGCTCGACTTCTTC. Translation gives CASSLEGPGLDFF.

The chain is built from TRBV15 and TRBJ1-2, with TRBD1 as a possible D gene (6 bases). Germline lookup yields CDR1 LNHNV and CDR2 YYDKDF (reference sequence). The ends were cut back, 3 bases at V and 6 bases at J, with 20 bases in the middle. The CDR3 totals 16 residues. The CDR3 DNA sequence: TGTGCCACCAGCAGGAGTCATTCGGGGGGCGGCGATGGCTACACCTTC. Its translation is CATSRSHSGGGDGYTF.

This chain connects TRBV2 to TRBJ2-1, with 10 bases fitting TRBD2. This CDR3 is 14 amino acids long. The germline V gene encodes CDR1 SNHLY and CDR2 FYNNEI. After removal of 6 bases from V and 5 bases from J, the junction contained 4 bases not matched to a gene. CDR3 residues: CASSFGLADNEQFF. The CDR3 nucleotides are TGTGCCAGCAGCTTCGGACTAGCGGACAATGAGCAGTTCTTC.

This sequence joins TRBV9 and TRBJ1-2, with 7 bases fitting TRBD1. This CDR3 is built from 15 residues. With 3 bases clipped from V and 0 bases from J, the junction kept 5 bases outside the gene matches. The V gene's germline CDR1 is SGDLS and CDR2 YYNGEE. CDR3 sequence reads: CASSATGAANYGYTF. The DNA of the CDR3 is TGTGCCAGCAGCGCTACAGGGGCAGCTAACTATGGCTACACCTTC.

The chain links TRBV7-9 to TRBJ2-2; TRBD1 aligns across 9 bases. The V gene's germline CDR1 is SEHNR and CDR2 FQNEAQ (reference sequence). Losses at the gene ends were 4 bases for V and 6 bases for J; bases not matched to a gene: 9. The CDR3 has 16 residues. CDR3 DNA sequence: TGTGCCAGCAGCTCTAATCCGGGACAGGGTGCCGGGGAGCTGTTTTTT. It specifies CASSSNPGQGAGELFF.

This chain links TRBV7-2 with TRBJ2-3, with D possibly matching TRBD1 (5 bases). The CDR3 spans 13 residues. The V gene's germline CDR1 is SGHTA and CDR2 FQGNSA. Trimming stripped 4 bases from V and 6 bases from J, with 11 bases between. This CDR3 reads CASSWPQGDTQYF. The CDR3 DNA sequence: TGTGCCAGCAGCTGGCCGCAGGGCGATACGCAGTATTTT.

This chain connects TRBV6-2 or TRBV6-3 to TRBJ1-2; D is unresolved. Germline V gives CDR1 MNHEY, CDR2 SVGEGT. The V end was cut by 4 bases, the J end by 5 bases, with 11 bases between. This CDR3 region has 13 residues. The CDR3 here is CASSSVVTYGYTF. The CDR3 coding sequence is TGTGCCAGCAGTTCAGTGGTGACTTATGGCTACACCTTC.

The chain combines TRBV2 with TRBJ1-5, with 8 bases aligning to TRBD1. Germline loops: CDR1 SNHLY, CDR2 FYNNEI. Unmatched junction bases numbered 8, after V lost 3 bases and J lost 4 bases. The CDR3 totals 16 residues. The CDR3 DNA reads TGTGCCAGCAGTGATAAGCGGACAGGGTTAAATCAGCCCCAGCATTTT. This encodes CASSDKRTGLNQPQHF.

The gene calls are TRBV30 and TRBJ1-5; the match to TRBD1 covers 10 bases. Unmatched junction bases numbered 4, after V lost 5 bases and J lost 3 bases. CDR3 length: 14 amino acids. Germline CDR1 is GTSNPN and CDR2 is SVGIG (reference sequence). In nucleotides, the CDR3 is TGTGCCTGGGGGACAGGGGAAACCAATCAGCCCCAGCATTTT. Amino acid sequence: CAWGTGETNQPQHF. The variable domain in full, with the rest retrieved from reference TRBV30 and TRBJ1-5, is SQTIHQWPATLVQPVGSPLSLECTVEGTSNPNLYWYRQAAGRGLQLLFYSVGIGQISSEVPQNLSASRPQDRQFILSSKKLLLSDSGFYLCAWGTGETNQPQHFGDGTRLSIL.

The V call is TRBV28, the J call TRBJ2-5, with 8 bases aligning to TRBD2. The V gene end was trimmed by 5 bases and the J gene end by 2 bases; junction bases not matched to a gene: 4. This CDR3 contains 14 residues. Germline-derived CDR1 and CDR2 are MDHEN and SYDVKM. DNA for the CDR3: TGTGCCAGCAGTCTACGGGGGGGACAAGAGACCCAGTACTTC. Its protein product is CASSLRGGQETQYF. Full variable domain (remainder filled in from reference TRBV28 and TRBJ2-5): DVKVTQSSRYLVKRTGEKVFLECVQDMDHENMFWYRQDPGLGLRLIYFSYDVKMKEKGDIPEGYSVSREKKERFSLILESASTNQTSMYLCASSLRGGQETQYFGPGTRLLVL.

The chain links TRBV5-1 to TRBJ1-2; D perhaps matches TRBD1 (6 bases). This CDR3 comprises 15 residues. Trimming stripped 4 bases from V and 8 bases from J, with 21 bases between. The germline CDR1 and CDR2 sequences are SGHRS and YFSETQ. The CDR3 region is CASSPTGGRPEGYTF. The DNA of the CDR3 is TGCGCCAGCAGCCCCACCGGGGGGCGACCCGAGGGCTACACCTTC.

The chain couples TRBV5-1 to TRBJ2-1; D possibly corresponds to TRBD1 (5 bases). Trimming shortened V by 4 bases and J by 0 bases, and 8 bases separated the two germline ends. CDR3 length: 14 residues. CDR1 is SGHRS and CDR2 is YFSETQ in the germline V gene. The chain's CDR3 is CASSRQSSYNEQFF. The CDR3 region has the DNA TGCGCCAGCAGCCGACAGAGCTCCTACAATGAGCAGTTCTTC.

This chain uses TRBV7-8 with TRBJ1-1; D remains unclear. The germline gives CDR1 SGHVS, CDR2 FQNEAQ. CDR3 length equals 15 residues. The V and J ends lost 2 bases and 3 bases respectively, with 13 bases between them. The CDR3 bases are TGTGCCAGCAGCTTATGGGAGGGCCTAGACACTGAAGCTTTCTTT. Translation gives CASSLWEGLDTEAFF.

V gene TRBV5-1 combines with J gene TRBJ2-5; D not resolved. The germline V gene has CDR1 SGHRS and CDR2 YFSETQ. With 2 bases removed from V and 5 bases from J, the gap between germline ends came to 10 bases. CDR3 length: 13 residues. This CDR3 reads CASSFGVRETQYF. CDR3 nucleotides: TGCGCCAGCAGCTTTGGTGTCAGGGAGACCCAGTACTTC.

The rearrangement uses TRBV12-3 or TRBV12-4 and TRBJ1-1, with 9 positions matching TRBD1. There are 13 residues in the CDR3. V lost 5 bases, J lost 5 bases, and 3 bases stayed unmatched. The CDR3 loop reads CASSQQGATEAFF. CDR3 DNA sequence: TGTGCCAGCAGTCAACAGGGGGCGACTGAAGCTTTCTTT.

This clone was observed once. The genes are TRBV28 and TRBJ2-7; TRBD1 agrees at 8 bases. The ends lost 5 bases at V and 0 bases at J; junction bases unmatched: 9. The CDR3 is made up of 16 amino acids. CDR1 is MDHEN, CDR2 SYDVKM, per germline. CDR3 in DNA: TGTGCCAGCAGTGAGCAGGGGGCCTCGGGCTCCTACGAGCAGTACTTC. Residues: CASSEQGASGSYEQYF. Supplemented by reference TRBV28 and TRBJ2-7, the full variable domain reads DVKVTQSSRYLVKRTGEKVFLECVQDMDHENMFWYRQDPGLGLRLIYFSYDVKMKEKGDIPEGYSVSREKKERFSLILESASTNQTSMYLCASSEQGASGSYEQYFGPGTRLTVT.

V is TRBV30 and J is TRBJ2-7; D may be TRBD2 (6 bases). Deletions cut 0 bases from V and 7 bases from J, with 13 bases between. The CDR3 runs 13 residues. Germline assignment: CDR1 GTSNPN and CDR2 SVGIG (reference sequence). CDR3 sequence: CAWSVLRGSEQYF. In DNA, the CDR3 is TGTGCCTGGAGTGTACTTCGGGGGAGTGAGCAGTACTTC. Using reference TRBV30 and TRBJ2-7 for the parts outside the CDR3, the full variable domain is SQTIHQWPATLVQPVGSPLSLECTVEGTSNPNLYWYRQAAGRGLQLLFYSVGIGQISSEVPQNLSASRPQDRQFILSSKKLLLSDSGFYLCAWSVLRGSEQYFGPGTRLTVT.

The CDR3 bases are TGTGCCAGCAGTGGGCTAGCGGGGGTCTCCAATGAGCAGTTCTTC. It yields the protein CASSGLAGVSNEQFF. V is TRBV6-4 and J is TRBJ2-1; 10 nucleotides match TRBD2. The CDR3 is 15 amino acids. Unmatched junction bases numbered 6, after V lost 4 bases and J lost 6 bases. CDR1 is MRHNA, CDR2 SNTAGT, per germline.

The chain is built from TRBV19 and TRBJ2-1; 9 bases map to TRBD2. V shed 3 bases, J shed 5 bases, and the junction held 11 bases outside the gene matches. Germline CDR1 reads LNHDA; CDR2 reads SQIVND (reference sequence). The CDR3 is 17 residues long. CDR3 sequence (DNA): TGTGCCAGTAGTATGGGCGGGGGGGCCGGGTCAAACAATGAGCAGTTCTTC. The encoded protein is CASSMGGGAGSNNEQFF.

This chain uses TRBV7-6 with TRBJ2-7, with 9 bases lining up with TRBD1. With V trimmed by 1 base and J by 3 bases, 7 bases remained unmatched. Per the germline V gene, CDR1 is SGHVS and CDR2 is FNYEAQ. CDR3 length: 16 residues. The CDR3 sequence: CASSLEMGTGFYEQYF. The CDR3, as DNA: TGTGCCAGCAGCTTAGAAATGGGGACAGGGTTCTACGAGCAGTACTTC.

The chain carries TRBV7-8 and TRBJ2-5; TRBD2 matches at 12 bases. This CDR3 has 16 amino acids. Germline loops: CDR1 SGHVS, CDR2 FQNEAQ. V lost 3 bases to trimming and J lost 7 bases; unmatched junction nucleotides: 9. The DNA of the CDR3 is TGTGCCAGCAGCTTGTATGGACTAGCGGGGCCTCCGACCCAGTACTTC. Its translation: CASSLYGLAGPPTQYF.